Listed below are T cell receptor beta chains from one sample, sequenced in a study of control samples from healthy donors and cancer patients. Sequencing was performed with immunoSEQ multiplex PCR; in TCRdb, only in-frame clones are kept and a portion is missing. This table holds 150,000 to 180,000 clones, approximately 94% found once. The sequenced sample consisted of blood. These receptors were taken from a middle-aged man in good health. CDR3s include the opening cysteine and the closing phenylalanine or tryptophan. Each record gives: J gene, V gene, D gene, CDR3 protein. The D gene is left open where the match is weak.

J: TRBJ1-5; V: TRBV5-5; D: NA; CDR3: CASSLAGDGLPQHF
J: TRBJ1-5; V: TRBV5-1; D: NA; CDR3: CASSLVPGQPQHF
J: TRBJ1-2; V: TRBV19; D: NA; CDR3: CASSMDTWRRYSGYTF
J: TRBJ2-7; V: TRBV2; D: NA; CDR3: CASSDSRTSYEQYF
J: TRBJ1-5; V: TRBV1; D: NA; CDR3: CTSSQDSGTEINQPQHF
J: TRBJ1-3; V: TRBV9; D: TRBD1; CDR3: CASSPRLTGGTGNTIYF
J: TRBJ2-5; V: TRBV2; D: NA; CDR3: CASSDAGLGGETQYF
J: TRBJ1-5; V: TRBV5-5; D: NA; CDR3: CASSLIEQRSNQPQHF
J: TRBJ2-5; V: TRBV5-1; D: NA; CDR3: CASSLVGGAGQETQYF
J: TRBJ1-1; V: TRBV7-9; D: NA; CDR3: CASSLGGVRNTEAFF
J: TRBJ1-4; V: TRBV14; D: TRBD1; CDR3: CASSLGQGSRKLFF
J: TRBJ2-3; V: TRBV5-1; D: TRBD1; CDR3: CASSLPGGLTDTQYF
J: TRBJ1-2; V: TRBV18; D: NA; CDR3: CASSPGHLLGYGYTF
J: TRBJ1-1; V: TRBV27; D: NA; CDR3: CASSRHGGAAFF
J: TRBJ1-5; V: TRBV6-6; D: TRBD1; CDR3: CASNPGTGGAYQPQHF
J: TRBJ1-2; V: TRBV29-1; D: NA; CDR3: CSVGHRQATGYTF
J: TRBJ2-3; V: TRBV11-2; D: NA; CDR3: CASSPLMADTQYF
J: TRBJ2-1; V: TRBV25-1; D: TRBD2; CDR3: CASSTSGGAFNEQFF
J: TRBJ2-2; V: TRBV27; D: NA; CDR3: CASSRQPGTGELFF
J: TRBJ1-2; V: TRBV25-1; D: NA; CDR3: CATSRTGRYGYTF
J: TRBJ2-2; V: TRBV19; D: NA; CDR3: CASSMFGGTGELFF
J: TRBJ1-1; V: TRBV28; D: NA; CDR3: CASSIGSRREAFF
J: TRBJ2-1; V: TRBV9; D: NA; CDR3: CASSASASVEQFF
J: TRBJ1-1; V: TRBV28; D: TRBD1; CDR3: CASRGQVQGTEAFF
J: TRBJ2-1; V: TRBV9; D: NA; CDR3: CASSVKGGYNEQFF
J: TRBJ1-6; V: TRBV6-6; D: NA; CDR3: CASSPIGSGNSPLHF
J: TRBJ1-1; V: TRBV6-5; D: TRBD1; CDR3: CATPGQAQTEAFF
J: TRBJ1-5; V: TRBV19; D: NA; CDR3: CASSRGQGINQPQHF
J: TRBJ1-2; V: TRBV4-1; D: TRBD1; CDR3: CASSQDPTGVINYGYTF
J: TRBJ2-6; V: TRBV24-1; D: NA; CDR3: CATSLGGSGANVLTF
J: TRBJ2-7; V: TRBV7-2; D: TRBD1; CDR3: CASSTRTGGYEQYF
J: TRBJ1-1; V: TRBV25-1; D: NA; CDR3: CASRGVINTEAFF
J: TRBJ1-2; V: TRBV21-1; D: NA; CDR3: CASSKAGTVNYGYTF
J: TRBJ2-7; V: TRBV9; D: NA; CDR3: CASSVEWGEQYF
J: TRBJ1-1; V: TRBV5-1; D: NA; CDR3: CASSRGQTSLTGEAFF
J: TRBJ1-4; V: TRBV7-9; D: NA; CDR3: CASSFGGPSNEKLFF
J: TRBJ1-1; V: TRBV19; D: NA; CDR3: CASTMGVAEAFF
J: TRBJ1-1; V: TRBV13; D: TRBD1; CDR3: CASSPEGQVNTEAFF
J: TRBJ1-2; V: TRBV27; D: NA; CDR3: CASSSNAGHDYGYTF
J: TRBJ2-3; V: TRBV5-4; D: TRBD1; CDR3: CASSLGQGTTDTQYF
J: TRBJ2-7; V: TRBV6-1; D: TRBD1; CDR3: CASSGFDRGLSYEQYF
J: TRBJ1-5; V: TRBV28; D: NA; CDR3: CASRGTGHQPQHF
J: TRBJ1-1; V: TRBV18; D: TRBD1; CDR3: CASSLNTGGSEAFF
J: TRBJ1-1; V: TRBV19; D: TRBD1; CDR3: CASSPNRGQGAFF
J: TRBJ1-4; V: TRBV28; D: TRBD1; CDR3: CASRDDRVRNEKLFF
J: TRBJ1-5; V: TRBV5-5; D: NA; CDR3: CASSLQNSNQPQHF
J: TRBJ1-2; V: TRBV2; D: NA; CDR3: CASSEAAGYYGYTF
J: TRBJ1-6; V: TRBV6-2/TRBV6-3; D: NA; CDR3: CASSYPSPLHF
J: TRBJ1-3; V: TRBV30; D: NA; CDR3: CAWNPGLGNTIYF
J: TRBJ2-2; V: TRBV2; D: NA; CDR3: CASSYSTGELFF
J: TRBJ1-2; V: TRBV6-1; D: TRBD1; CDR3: CASSEGWTGGYGYTF
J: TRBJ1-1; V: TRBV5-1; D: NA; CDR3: CASSLVVRDTEAFF
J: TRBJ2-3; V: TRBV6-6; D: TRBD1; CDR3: CASTGQGTDTQYF
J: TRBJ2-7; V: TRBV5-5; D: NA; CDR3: CASSGRTLSSYEQYF